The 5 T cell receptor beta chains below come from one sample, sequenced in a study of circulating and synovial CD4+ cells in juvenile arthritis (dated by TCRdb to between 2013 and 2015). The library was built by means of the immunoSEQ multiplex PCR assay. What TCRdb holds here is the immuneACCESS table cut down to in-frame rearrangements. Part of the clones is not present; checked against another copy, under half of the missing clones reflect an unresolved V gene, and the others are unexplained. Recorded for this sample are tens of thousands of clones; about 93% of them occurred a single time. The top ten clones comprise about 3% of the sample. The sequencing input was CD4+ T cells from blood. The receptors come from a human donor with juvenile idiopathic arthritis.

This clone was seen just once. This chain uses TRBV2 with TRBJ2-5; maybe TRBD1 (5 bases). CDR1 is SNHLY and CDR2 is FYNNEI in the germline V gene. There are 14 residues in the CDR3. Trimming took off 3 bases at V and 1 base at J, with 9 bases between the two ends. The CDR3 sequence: CASSEGLVQETQYF. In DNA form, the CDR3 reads TGTGCCAGCAGTGAGGGGCTTGTCCAAGAGACCCAGTACTTC.

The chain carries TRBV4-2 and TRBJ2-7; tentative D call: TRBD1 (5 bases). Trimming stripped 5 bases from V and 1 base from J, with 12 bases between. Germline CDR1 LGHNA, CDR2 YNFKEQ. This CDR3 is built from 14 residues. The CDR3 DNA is TGTGCCAGCAGCTCAAGGGGTGGGTCCTACGAGCAGTACTTC. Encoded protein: CASSSRGGSYEQYF.

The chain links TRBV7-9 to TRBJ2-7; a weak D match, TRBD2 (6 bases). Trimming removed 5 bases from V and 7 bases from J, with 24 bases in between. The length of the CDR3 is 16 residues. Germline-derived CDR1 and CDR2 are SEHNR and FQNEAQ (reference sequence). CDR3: CASSPEGDFHITEQYF. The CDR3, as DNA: TGTGCCAGCAGCCCTGAAGGGGACTTCCATATCACGGAGCAGTACTTC.

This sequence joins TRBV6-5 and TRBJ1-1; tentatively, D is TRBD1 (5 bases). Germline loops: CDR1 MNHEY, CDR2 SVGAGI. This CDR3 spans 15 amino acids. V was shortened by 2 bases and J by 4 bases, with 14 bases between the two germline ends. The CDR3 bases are TGTGCCAGCAGTTACGAGGTGGCGGGACTCACTGAAGCTTTCTTT. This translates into CASSYEVAGLTEAFF.

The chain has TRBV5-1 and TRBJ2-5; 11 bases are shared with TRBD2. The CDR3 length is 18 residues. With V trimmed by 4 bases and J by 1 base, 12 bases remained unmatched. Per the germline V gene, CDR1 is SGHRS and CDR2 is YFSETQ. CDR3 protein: CASSRTSAGLAAQETQYF. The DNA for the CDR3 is TGCGCCAGCAGCCGGACCTCCGCGGGACTAGCGGCCCAAGAGACCCAGTACTTC.